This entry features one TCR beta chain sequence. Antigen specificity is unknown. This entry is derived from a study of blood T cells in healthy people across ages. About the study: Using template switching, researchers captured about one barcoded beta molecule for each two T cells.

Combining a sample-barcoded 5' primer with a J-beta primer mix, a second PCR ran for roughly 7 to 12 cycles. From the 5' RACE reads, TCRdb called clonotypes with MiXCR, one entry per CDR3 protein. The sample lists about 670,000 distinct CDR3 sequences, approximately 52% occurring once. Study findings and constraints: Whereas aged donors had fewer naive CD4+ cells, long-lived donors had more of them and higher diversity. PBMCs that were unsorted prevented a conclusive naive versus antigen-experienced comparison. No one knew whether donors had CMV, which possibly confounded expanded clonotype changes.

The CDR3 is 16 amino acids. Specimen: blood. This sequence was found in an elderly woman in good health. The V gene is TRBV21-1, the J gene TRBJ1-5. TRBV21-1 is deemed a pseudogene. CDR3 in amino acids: CASSKVGGGRNQPQHF. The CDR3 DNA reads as TGTGCCAGCAGCAAAGTTGGGGGAGGGAGAAATCAGCCCCAGCATTTT.